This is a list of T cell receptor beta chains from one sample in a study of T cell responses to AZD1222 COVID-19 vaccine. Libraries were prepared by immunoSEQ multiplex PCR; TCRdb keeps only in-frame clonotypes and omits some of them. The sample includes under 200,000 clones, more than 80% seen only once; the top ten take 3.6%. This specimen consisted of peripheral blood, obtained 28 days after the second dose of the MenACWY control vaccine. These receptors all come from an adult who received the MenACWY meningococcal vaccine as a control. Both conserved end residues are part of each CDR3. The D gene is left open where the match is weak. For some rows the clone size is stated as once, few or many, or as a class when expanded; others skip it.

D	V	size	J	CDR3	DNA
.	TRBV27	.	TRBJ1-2	CASGLINGDYGYTF	TGTGCCAGCGGACTAATAAATGGTGACTATGGCTACACCTTC
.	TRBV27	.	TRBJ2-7	CASSQVGAYEQYF	TGTGCCAGCAGTCAAGTTGGGGCCTACGAGCAGTACTTC
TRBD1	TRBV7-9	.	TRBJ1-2	CASSLSQGANYGYTF	TGTGCCAGCAGCTTATCCCAGGGGGCTAACTATGGCTACACCTTC
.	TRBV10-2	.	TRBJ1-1	CASSENGGMGTEAFF	TGCGCCAGCAGTGAGAACGGTGGGATGGGGACTGAAGCTTTCTTT
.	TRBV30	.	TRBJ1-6	CAWREVGSPLHF	TGTGCCTGGAGGGAGGTAGGGTCACCCCTCCACTTT
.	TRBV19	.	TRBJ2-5	CASSARRGRETQYF	TGTGCCAGTAGTGCGCGCCGGGGACGGGAGACCCAGTACTTC
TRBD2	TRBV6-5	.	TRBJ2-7	CASRLGLAGAYEQYF	TGTGCCAGCAGACTCGGACTAGCGGGGGCCTACGAGCAGTACTTC
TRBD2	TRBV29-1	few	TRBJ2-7	CSALASGTYEQYF	TGCAGCGCCCTGGCTAGCGGAACCTACGAGCAGTACTTC
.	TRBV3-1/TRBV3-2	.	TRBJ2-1	CASSRGNEQFF	TGTGCCAGCAGCCGGGGGAATGAGCAGTTCTTC
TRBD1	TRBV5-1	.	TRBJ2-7	CASRQGASYEQYF	TGCGCCAGCAGACAGGGGGCCTCCTACGAGCAGTACTTC
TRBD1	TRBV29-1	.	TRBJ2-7	CSVKQGVGNEQYF	TGCAGCGTTAAACAGGGGGTAGGGAACGAGCAGTACTTC
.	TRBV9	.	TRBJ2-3	CASSSTRGRVTDTQYF	TGTGCCAGCAGCTCCACTAGGGGCAGAGTCACAGATACGCAGTATTTT
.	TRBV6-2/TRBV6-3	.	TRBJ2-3	CASSYSPDTQYF	TGTGCCAGCAGTTACTCTCCAGATACGCAGTATTTT
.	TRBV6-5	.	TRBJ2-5	CASSYRPRGEETQYF	TGTGCCAGCAGTTATCGTCCCAGGGGGGAAGAGACCCAGTACTTC
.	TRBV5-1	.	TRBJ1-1	CASSQGQNTEAFF	TGCGCCAGCAGCCAGGGACAGAACACTGAAGCTTTCTTT
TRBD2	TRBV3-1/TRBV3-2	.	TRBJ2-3	CASRTSGNTDTQYF	TGTGCCAGCAGAACTAGCGGGAACACAGATACGCAGTATTTT
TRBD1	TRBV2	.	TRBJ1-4	CASSDDRVSEKLFF	TGTGCCAGCAGTGATGACAGGGTTAGTGAAAAACTGTTTTTT
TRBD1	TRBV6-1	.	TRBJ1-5	CASSDGQGLIRNQPQHF	TGTGCCAGCAGTGACGGACAGGGATTAATCCGCAATCAGCCCCAGCATTTT
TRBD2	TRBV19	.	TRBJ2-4	CASKSGLAGSRNIQYF	TGTGCCAGTAAATCGGGACTAGCGGGGTCCAGAAACATTCAGTACTTC
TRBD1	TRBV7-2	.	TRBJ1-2	CASSLAGTAHGYTF	TGTGCCAGCAGCTTAGCTGGGACAGCCCATGGCTACACCTTC
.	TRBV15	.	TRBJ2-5	CATSRDGQGRETQYF	TGTGCCACCAGCAGAGATGGCCAGGGCCGGGAGACCCAGTACTTC
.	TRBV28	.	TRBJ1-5	CASSPPQTGNQPQHF	TGTGCCAGCAGTCCTCCTCAGACTGGCAATCAGCCCCAGCATTTT
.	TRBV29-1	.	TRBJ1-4	CSVERGGDEKLFF	TGCAGCGTTGAGAGGGGGGGAGATGAAAAACTGTTTTTT
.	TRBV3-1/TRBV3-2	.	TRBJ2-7	CASSQLGLYEQYF	TGTGCCAGCAGCCAATTAGGCTTATACGAGCAGTACTTC
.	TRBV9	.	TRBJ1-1	CASSVAGGSNTEAFF	TGTGCCAGCAGCGTAGCCGGAGGATCGAACACTGAAGCTTTCTTT
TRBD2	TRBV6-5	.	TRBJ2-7	CASSYSTSGGSYEQYF	TGTGCCAGCAGTTACTCGACTAGCGGGGGCTCCTACGAGCAGTACTTC
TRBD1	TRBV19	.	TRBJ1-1	CASSIASGTGSSAFF	TGTGCCAGTAGTATAGCCTCCGGGACAGGGTCGAGCGCTTTCTTT
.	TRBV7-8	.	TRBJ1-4	CASSLVQANEKLFF	TGTGCCAGCAGCTTAGTACAGGCGAATGAAAAACTGTTTTTT
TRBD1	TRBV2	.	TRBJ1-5	CASLRDRGGPQHF	TGTGCCAGCCTCCGGGACAGGGGTGGGCCCCAGCATTTT
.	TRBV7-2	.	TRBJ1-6	CASSLGGGSSYNSPLHF	TGTGCCAGCAGCTTAGGGGGCGGGAGCTCCTATAATTCACCCCTCCACTTT
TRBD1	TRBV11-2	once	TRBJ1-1	CASSQDRGTEAFF	TGTGCCAGCAGTCAGGACAGGGGCACTGAAGCTTTCTTT
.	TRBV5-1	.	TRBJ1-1	CASSGLEAMNTEAFF	TGCGCCAGCAGCGGCTTGGAAGCTATGAACACTGAAGCTTTCTTT
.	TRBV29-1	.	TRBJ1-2	CSEGDRHYGYTF	TGCAGCGAGGGCGACAGGCACTATGGCTACACCTTC
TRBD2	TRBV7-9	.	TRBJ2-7	CASSSTSGSPPEQYF	TGTGCCAGCAGCTCAACTAGCGGGAGCCCCCCCGAGCAGTACTTC
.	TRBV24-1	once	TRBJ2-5	CATSDSAETQYF	TGTGCCACCAGTGATTCAGCGGAGACCCAGTACTTC
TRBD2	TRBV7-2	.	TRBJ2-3	CASSGRLAGGRDTQYF	TGTGCCAGCAGCGGAAGGCTAGCGGGTGGAAGGGATACGCAGTATTTT
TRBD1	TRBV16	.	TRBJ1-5	CASRDGQGSWNQPQHF	TGTGCCAGCAGAGACGGACAGGGAAGCTGGAATCAGCCCCAGCATTTT
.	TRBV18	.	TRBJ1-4	CASSPYGGEGKLFF	TGTGCCAGCTCACCATACGGGGGCGAGGGAAAACTGTTTTTT
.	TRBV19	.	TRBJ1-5	CASSFDRNQPQHF	TGTGCCAGTAGTTTCGACCGCAATCAGCCCCAGCATTTT
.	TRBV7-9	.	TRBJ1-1	CASSLVAEGEAFF	TGTGCCAGCAGCTTAGTGGCAGAAGGTGAAGCTTTCTTT
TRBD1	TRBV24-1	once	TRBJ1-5	CATQDRGNQPQHF	TGTGCCACTCAGGACAGGGGTAATCAGCCCCAGCATTTT
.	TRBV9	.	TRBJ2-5	CASGTAVGGSETQYF	TGTGCCAGCGGGACGGCGGTTGGAGGGTCAGAGACCCAGTACTTC
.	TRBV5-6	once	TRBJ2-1	CASTLLSDFDEQFF	TGTGCCAGCACCCTCCTGAGCGATTTCGATGAGCAGTTCTTC
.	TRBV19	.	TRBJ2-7	CASSSYVGAYEQYF	TGTGCCAGTAGCAGCTATGTGGGGGCCTACGAGCAGTACTTC
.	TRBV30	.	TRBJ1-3	CAWSVRGYTIYF	TGTGCCTGGAGTGTACGAGGTTACACCATATATTTT
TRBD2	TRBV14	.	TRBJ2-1	CASSQEVGGIRNEQFF	TGTGCCAGCAGCCAAGAGGTGGGAGGGATAAGAAATGAGCAGTTCTTC
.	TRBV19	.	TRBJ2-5	CASSMSYQETQYF	TGTGCCAGTAGTATGTCCTACCAAGAGACCCAGTACTTC
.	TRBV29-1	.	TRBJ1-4	CSVRTATNEKLFF	TGCAGCGTTCGGACAGCTACTAATGAAAAACTGTTTTTT
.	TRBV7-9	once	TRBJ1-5	CASSLPGREPPQHF	TGTGCCAGCAGCTTACCCGGCAGGGAGCCGCCCCAGCATTTT
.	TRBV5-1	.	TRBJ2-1	CASSLTSTGSEQFF	TGCGCCAGCAGCTTGACCTCCACCGGGAGTGAGCAGTTCTTC
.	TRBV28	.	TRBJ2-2	CATRGVPNTGELFF	TGTGCCACCCGAGGGGTCCCGAACACCGGGGAGCTGTTTTTT
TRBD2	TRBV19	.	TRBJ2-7	CASSVGLAGGPNSYEQYF	TGTGCCAGTAGTGTGGGACTAGCGGGAGGCCCCAATTCCTACGAGCAGTACTTC
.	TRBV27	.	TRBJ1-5	CASSLYRGGNQPQHF	TGTGCCAGCAGTTTATATCGGGGTGGCAATCAGCCCCAGCATTTT
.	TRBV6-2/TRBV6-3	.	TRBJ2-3	CASSSPDGVGTQYF	TGTGCCAGCAGCAGCCCAGACGGTGTTGGTACGCAGTATTTT
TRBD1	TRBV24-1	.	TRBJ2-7	CATSEKDRKPYEQYF	TGTGCCACCAGTGAAAAGGACAGGAAGCCCTACGAGCAGTACTTC
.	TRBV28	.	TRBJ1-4	CASSLRGAAEKLFF	TGTGCCAGCAGTTTACGGGGAGCGGCTGAAAAACTGTTTTTT
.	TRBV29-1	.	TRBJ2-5	CSVQRVGGETQYF	TGCAGCGTCCAAAGGGTGGGGGGAGAGACCCAGTACTTC